The clone carrying this TCR beta chain has only a few counts. What it recognizes is unknown. Treatment in this sample: oral pan-JAK inhibitor, 5-10 mg twice daily. cDNA serving as the sequencing template came from extracted, reverse transcribed RNA. The protocol was immunoSEQ multiplex PCR, while the TCRdb copy is restricted to in-frame clones and leaves out a portion. The sample includes about 200,000 clones, roughly 60% of them seen just once. V lost 6 bases and J 4 bases, leaving 15 bases between the germline ends. The CDR3 consists of 13 residues. Per germline, CDR1 SQVTM and CDR2 ANQGSEA. This specimen comes from a study of CD8+ T cells in alopecia areata. Study-wide context: In an open-label trial, patients got 5 to 10 mg tofacitinib twice daily.

The study, taken as a whole, reports: Treatment with tofacitinib significantly lowered scalp clonality and reduced expanded CD8+ clones among the top 100.

The chain uses TRBV29-1 and TRBJ1-2; the D gene is possibly TRBD1 (6 bases). The sequence derives from a human donor with alopecia areata. Sample: CD4+ T cells sorted from blood, taken at week 24, from a patient treated with tofacitinib. The CDR3 loop reads CSVQSGTIYGYTF. The CDR3 DNA reads as TGCAGCGTACAGAGCGGGACAATCTATGGCTACACCTTC.